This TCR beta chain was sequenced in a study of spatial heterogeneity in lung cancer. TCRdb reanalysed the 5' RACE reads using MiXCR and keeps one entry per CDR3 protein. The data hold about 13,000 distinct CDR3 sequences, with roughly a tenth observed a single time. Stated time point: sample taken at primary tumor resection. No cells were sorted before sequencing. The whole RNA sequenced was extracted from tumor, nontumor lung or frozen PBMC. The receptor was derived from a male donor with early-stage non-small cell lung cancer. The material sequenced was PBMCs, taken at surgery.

The chain's CDR3 is CASSLRGGADTQYF. For the CDR3, the DNA is TGTGCCAGCAGCTTACGGGGGGGAGCAGATACGCAGTATTTT. The chain has TRBV11-2 and TRBJ2-3; 8 nucleotides agree with TRBD2. V lost 2 bases, J lost 4 bases, and 2 bases stayed unmatched. This CDR3 has 14 amino acids. Germline CDR1 is SGHAT and CDR2 is FQNNGV.